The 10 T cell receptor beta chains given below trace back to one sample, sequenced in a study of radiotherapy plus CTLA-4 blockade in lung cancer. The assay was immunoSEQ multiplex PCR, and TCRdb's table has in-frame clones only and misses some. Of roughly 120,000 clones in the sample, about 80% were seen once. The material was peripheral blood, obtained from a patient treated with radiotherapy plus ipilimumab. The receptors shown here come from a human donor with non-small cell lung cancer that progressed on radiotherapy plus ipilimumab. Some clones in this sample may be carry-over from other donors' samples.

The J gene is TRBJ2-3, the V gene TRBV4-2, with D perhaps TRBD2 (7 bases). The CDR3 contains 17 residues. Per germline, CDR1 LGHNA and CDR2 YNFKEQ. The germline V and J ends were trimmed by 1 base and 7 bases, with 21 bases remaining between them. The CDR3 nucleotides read TGTGCCAGCAGCCAAGGGGGCGGGGGCGTCATTATATATACGCAGTATTTT. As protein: CASSQGGGGVIIYTQYF.

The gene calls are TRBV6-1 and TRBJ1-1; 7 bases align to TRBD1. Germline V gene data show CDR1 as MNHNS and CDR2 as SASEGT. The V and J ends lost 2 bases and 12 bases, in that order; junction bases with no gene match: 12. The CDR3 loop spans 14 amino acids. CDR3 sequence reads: CASSEIRFGDSSFF. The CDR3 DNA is TGTGCCAGCAGTGAAATTAGGTTCGGGGACAGTTCTTTCTTT.

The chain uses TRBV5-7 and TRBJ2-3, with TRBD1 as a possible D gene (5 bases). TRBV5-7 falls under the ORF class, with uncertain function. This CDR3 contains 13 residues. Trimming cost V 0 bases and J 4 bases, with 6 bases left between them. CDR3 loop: CASSLGGSDTQYF. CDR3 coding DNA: TGTGCCAGCAGCTTGGGGGGCTCAGATACGCAGTATTTT.

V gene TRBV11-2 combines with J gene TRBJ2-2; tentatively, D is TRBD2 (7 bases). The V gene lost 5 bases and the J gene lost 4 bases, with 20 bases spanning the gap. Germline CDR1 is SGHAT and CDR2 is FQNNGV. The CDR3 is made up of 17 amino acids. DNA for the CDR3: TGTGCCAGCAGCCTACATGGGGGGGGCCAGGGCACCGGGGAGCTGTTTTTT. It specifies CASSLHGGGQGTGELFF.

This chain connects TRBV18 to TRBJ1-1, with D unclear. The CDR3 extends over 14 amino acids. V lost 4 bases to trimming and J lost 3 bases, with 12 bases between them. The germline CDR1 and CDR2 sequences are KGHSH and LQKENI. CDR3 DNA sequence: TGTGCCAGCTCACGGGAGGATGCAGACACTGAAGCTTTCTTT. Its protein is CASSREDADTEAFF.

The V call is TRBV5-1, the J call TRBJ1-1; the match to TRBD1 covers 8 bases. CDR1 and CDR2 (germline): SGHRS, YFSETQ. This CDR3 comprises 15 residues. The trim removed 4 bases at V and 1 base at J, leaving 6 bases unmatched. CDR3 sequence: CASSGQGPRNTEAFF. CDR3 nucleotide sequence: TGCGCCAGCAGCGGACAGGGTCCCCGGAACACTGAAGCTTTCTTT.

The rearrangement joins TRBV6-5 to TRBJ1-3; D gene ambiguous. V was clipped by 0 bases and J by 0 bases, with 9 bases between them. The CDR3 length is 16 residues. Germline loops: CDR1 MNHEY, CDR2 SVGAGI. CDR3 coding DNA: TGTGCCAGCAGTTACTCAGGCAGCTACTCTGGAAACACCATATATTTT. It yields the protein CASSYSGSYSGNTIYF.

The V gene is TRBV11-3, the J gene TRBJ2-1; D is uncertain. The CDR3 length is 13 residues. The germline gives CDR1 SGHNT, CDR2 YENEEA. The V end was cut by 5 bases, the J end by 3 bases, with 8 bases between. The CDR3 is CASSRTLYNEQFF. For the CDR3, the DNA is TGTGCCAGCAGCCGGACCCTCTACAATGAGCAGTTCTTC.

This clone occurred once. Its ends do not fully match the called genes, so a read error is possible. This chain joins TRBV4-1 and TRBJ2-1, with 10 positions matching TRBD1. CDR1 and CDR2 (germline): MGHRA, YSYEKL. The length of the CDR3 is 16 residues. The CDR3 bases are TGCGCCAGCAGCCTCCGGAAGGACAGGGGGTACAGTGAGCAGTTCTTC. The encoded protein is CASSLRKDRGYSEQFF.

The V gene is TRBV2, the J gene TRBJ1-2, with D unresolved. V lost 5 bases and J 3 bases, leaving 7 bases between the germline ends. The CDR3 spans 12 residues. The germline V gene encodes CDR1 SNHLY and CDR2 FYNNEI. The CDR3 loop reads CASSTADYGYTF. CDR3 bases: TGTGCCAGCAGTACGGCCGACTATGGCTACACCTTC.